The entry below gives a single T cell receptor (beta chain) sequence along with its context. What it recognizes is unknown. TCRdb redid the calling of the RT-PCR reads with MiXCR, one entry per CDR3 protein. This sample yields hundreds of thousands of distinct CDR3 sequences, of which around 25% are seen a single time; approximately 2% belongs to the top ten. The CDR3 totals 15 residues. The V end lost 0 bases, the J end lost 2 bases, and 12 bases lay between the germline ends. In germline, CDR1 is SGHRS, CDR2 YFSETQ. The data were obtained in a study of response to subunit inactivated influenza vaccine. Study findings and constraints: Few new T cells, the authors suggested, are recruited by each seasonal influenza vaccination.

Sequencing was performed on CD4+ T cells sorted from PBMCs, taken less than 6 days after vaccination. This sequence joins TRBV5-1 and TRBJ2-7; D is unclear. The source is a man aged 50 to 59 who received an inactivated influenza vaccine. The chain's CDR3 is CASSLEYKGTYEQYF. The CDR3 DNA reads TGCGCCAGCAGCTTGGAGTACAAGGGAACCTACGAGCAGTACTTC.